These 14 T cell receptor beta chains came from one sample sequenced in a study of CD8+ T cells in alopecia areata. Sequencing relied on a cDNA template that was reverse transcribed from extracted RNA. Measured with immunoSEQ multiplex PCR; TCRdb has only the in-frame clones, and not every one. The sample includes about 110,000 clones, about three fifths of them seen just once. Specified treatment: oral pan-JAK inhibitor, 5-10 mg twice daily. The source material was CD8+ T cells sorted from blood, sampled at week 24, from a patient treated with tofacitinib. The receptors come from a human donor with alopecia areata.

This clone is a singleton in its sample. The chain uses TRBV30 and TRBJ2-2, with TRBD2 as a possible D gene (5 bases). The CDR3 contains 13 residues. V dropped 5 bases and J dropped 6 bases, with 13 bases sitting between them. Germline V gives CDR1 GTSNPN, CDR2 SVGIG (reference sequence). CDR3 sequence: CAWDPRGAGELFF. As DNA, the CDR3 is TGTGCCTGGGACCCTCGGGGAGCCGGGGAGCTGTTTTTT.

The chain carries TRBV7-9 and TRBJ1-1; D gene unclear. V lost 1 base to trimming and J lost 3 bases, with 24 bases between them. The CDR3 totals 19 residues. Per germline, CDR1 SEHNR and CDR2 FQNEAQ (reference sequence). The CDR3 region has the DNA TGTGCCAGCAGCTTAGTATCGGGGTGGGGAGGAGGATTGTACACTGAAGCTTTCTTT. Translation gives CASSLVSGWGGGLYTEAFF.

The chain combines TRBV7-9 with TRBJ1-2, with D uncertain. Germline V gene sequence: CDR1 SEHNR, CDR2 FQNEAQ (reference sequence). V shed 5 bases and J shed 6 bases, with 10 bases lying between them. The CDR3 contains 12 residues. The CDR3 protein is CASSQGLDGYTF. CDR3 nucleotides: TGTGCCAGCAGCCAAGGACTCGATGGCTACACCTTC.

CDR3 nucleotides: TGCGCCAGCAGACCCCTTCAGTACTTC. As protein: CASRPLQYF. J is TRBJ2-5 and V is TRBV23-1, with D unresolved. TRBV23-1 has ORF status, its function being uncertain. Trimming removed 6 bases from V and 11 bases from J, with 7 bases in between. There are 9 residues in the CDR3.

This chain uses TRBV6-5 with TRBJ1-1, with unresolved D. Germline CDR1 is MNHEY and CDR2 is SVGAGI. CDR3 size: 14 residues. The V and J ends lost 3 bases and 6 bases respectively, with 14 bases between them. CDR3 residues: CASSYLGHLAEAFF. In nucleotides, the CDR3 is TGTGCCAGCAGTTATTTAGGCCATCTGGCTGAAGCTTTCTTT.

The genes are TRBV27 and TRBJ1-4; possibly TRBD1 for D (6 bases). Trimming took off 6 bases at V and 5 bases at J, with 19 bases between the two ends. CDR1 is MNHEY, CDR2 SMNVEV, per germline (reference sequence). The CDR3 has 16 amino acids. Here the CDR3 DNA reads TGTGCCAGCAGCCCATACCGCGGGGGCGCAAATGAAAAACTGTTTTTT. Protein: CASSPYRGGANEKLFF.

V gene TRBV5-1 combines with J gene TRBJ2-1, with a tentative D call TRBD2 (6 bases). CDR1 and CDR2 (germline): SGHRS, YFSETQ. V gave up 0 bases and J gave up 6 bases, with 7 bases separating them. This CDR3 spans 13 amino acids. The CDR3 loop is CASSLAGGNEQFF. CDR3 nucleotide sequence: TGCGCCAGCAGCTTGGCCGGGGGCAATGAGCAGTTCTTC. The variable domain in full, with the rest retrieved from reference TRBV5-1 and TRBJ2-1, is KAGVTQTPRYLIKTRGQQVTLSCSPISGHRSVSWYQQTPGQGLQFLFEYFSETQRNKGNFPGRFSGRQFSNSRSEMNVSTLELGDSALYLCASSLAGGNEQFFGPGTRLTVL.

The gene calls are TRBV15 and TRBJ2-2; 7 bases match TRBD1. With 0 bases clipped from V and 8 bases from J, the junction kept 9 bases outside the gene matches. Germline values: CDR1 LNHNV, CDR2 YYDKDF (reference sequence). CDR3 size: 16 residues. CDR3 in amino acids: CATSRDLGQHLGELFF. The CDR3 DNA follows: TGTGCCACCAGCAGAGATTTGGGACAGCACCTAGGGGAGCTGTTTTTT. Using reference TRBV15 and TRBJ2-2 for the parts outside the CDR3, the full variable domain is DAMVIQNPRYQVTQFGKPVTLSCSQTLNHNVMYWYQQKSSQAPKLLFHYYDKDFNNEADTPDNFQSRRPNTSFCFLDIRSPGLGDTAMYLCATSRDLGQHLGELFFGEGSRLTVL.

The chain carries TRBV30 and TRBJ2-2; D possibly matches TRBD1 or TRBD2 (5 bases each). The V end lost 5 bases, the J end lost 6 bases, and 13 bases lay between the germline ends. The CDR3 is 13 residues long. Germline CDR1 reads GTSNPN; CDR2 reads SVGIG (reference sequence). The CDR3 DNA sequence: TGTGCCTGGGCCGGGACCTCCCCCGGGGAGCTGTTTTTT. Amino acid sequence: CAWAGTSPGELFF.

The chain carries TRBV7-9 and TRBJ1-1; D gene ambiguous. The CDR3 spans 12 residues. In germline, CDR1 is SEHNR, CDR2 FQNEAQ (reference sequence). Trimming removed 1 base at V and 7 bases at J, with 7 bases between. The CDR3 region is CASSLEQYEAFF. The CDR3 bases are TGTGCCAGCAGCTTAGAACAGTATGAAGCTTTCTTT. Looking up the rest from reference TRBV7-9 and TRBJ1-1 gives the full variable domain: DTGVSQNPRHKITKRGQNVTFRCDPISEHNRLYWYRQTLGQGPEFLTYFQNEAQLEKSRLLSDRFSAERPKGSFSTLEIQRTEQGDSAMYLCASSLEQYEAFFGQGTRLTVV.

V is TRBV5-5 and J is TRBJ2-7; 7 bases align to TRBD2. Germline loops: CDR1 SGHKS, CDR2 YYEKEE (reference sequence). The CDR3 contains 13 residues. V shed 4 bases and J 6 bases; nucleotides not matched to a gene: 7. CDR3 sequence reads: CASSSGVLLEQYF. The CDR3 DNA reads TGTGCCAGCAGCAGCGGGGTTCTCCTCGAGCAGTACTTC.

V and J are TRBV2 and TRBJ2-7; the match to TRBD1 covers 7 bases. Per the germline V gene, CDR1 is SNHLY and CDR2 is FYNNEI. CDR3 size: 13 residues. Losses at the gene ends were 5 bases for V and 1 base for J; bases not matched to a gene: 2. The CDR3 DNA sequence: TGTGCCAGCAGTCTGACAGGGTCCTACGAGCAGTACTTC. Translated, it gives CASSLTGSYEQYF.

The chain is built from TRBV11-2 and TRBJ1-1; 7 bases align to TRBD1. The CDR3 spans 15 residues. The junction had 10 bases not matched to a gene; V was cut back by 4 bases and J by 5 bases. The germline V gene encodes CDR1 SGHAT and CDR2 FQNNGV. CDR3 coding DNA: TGTGCCAGCAGCTCAGAATACAGGGGAGGGACTGAAGCTTTCTTT. Protein product: CASSSEYRGGTEAFF.

This chain connects TRBV27 to TRBJ2-1, with 8 bases that match TRBD2. Germline CDR1 MNHEY, CDR2 SMNVEV (reference sequence). The CDR3 consists of 13 residues. With 3 bases clipped from V and 10 bases from J, the junction kept 5 bases outside the gene matches. This CDR3 is CASSFAGGWEQFF. The CDR3 DNA follows: TGTGCCAGCAGTTTTGCGGGGGGCTGGGAGCAGTTCTTC.